The rows below give T cell receptor beta chains drawn from one sample of a study of blood T cell repertoires in COVID-19. Clones were read by immunoSEQ multiplex PCR, and TCRdb kept only the in-frame ones, dropping some. The sample holds 200,000 to 250,000 clones, roughly 79% seen once. The sample taken for sequencing was peripheral blood. These receptor sequences come from a woman aged 80 or over with COVID-19, enrolled during active disease. Both conserved end residues are part of each CDR3. Fields, in order: V gene, D gene, clone size, J gene, CDR3 DNA, CDR3 protein. The D gene is left open where the match is weak. The size entry is marked missing in some rows and otherwise reads once, few, many or a size class.

V gene: TRBV5-6; D gene: TRBD1; clone size: once; J gene: TRBJ2-7; CDR3 DNA: TGTGCCAGCAGCTCCCGGACAGGGCTAAGCTACGAGCAGTACTTC; CDR3 protein: CASSSRTGLSYEQYF
V gene: TRBV6-5; D gene: NA; clone size: once; J gene: TRBJ1-5; CDR3 DNA: TGTGCCAGCAGTACAGGGTTGACCCCTCAGCCCCAGCATTTT; CDR3 protein: CASSTGLTPQPQHF
V gene: TRBV19; D gene: NA; clone size: NA; J gene: TRBJ2-7; CDR3 DNA: TGTGCCAGTAGTACGGATCGCGGAGGTTTCTACGAGCAGTACTTC; CDR3 protein: CASSTDRGGFYEQYF
V gene: TRBV7-2; D gene: NA; clone size: once; J gene: TRBJ2-3; CDR3 DNA: TGTGCCAGCAGCTTAGGAAGGGCACGGGAAACGCAGTATTTT; CDR3 protein: CASSLGRARETQYF
V gene: TRBV7-9; D gene: TRBD1; clone size: NA; J gene: TRBJ1-4; CDR3 DNA: TGTGCCGGACAGGGGTTACGTAATGAAAAACTGTTTTTT; CDR3 protein: CAGQGLRNEKLFF
V gene: TRBV6-2/TRBV6-3; D gene: NA; clone size: NA; J gene: TRBJ1-2; CDR3 DNA: TGTGCCAGCAGCCAACGACAAGCCCTCACCTTC; CDR3 protein: CASSQRQALTF
V gene: TRBV7-2; D gene: NA; clone size: NA; J gene: TRBJ1-6; CDR3 DNA: TGTGCCAGCAGCAAGGGGCAGCTTAATTCACCCCTCCACTTT; CDR3 protein: CASSKGQLNSPLHF
V gene: TRBV9; D gene: NA; clone size: NA; J gene: TRBJ2-2; CDR3 DNA: TGTGCCAGCAGCGTAAGGGGGATCGACACCGGGGAGCTGTTTTTT; CDR3 protein: CASSVRGIDTGELFF
V gene: TRBV7-6; D gene: NA; clone size: NA; J gene: TRBJ2-2; CDR3 DNA: TGTGCCAGCAGCTTAGCGGGAGGCCCGACCGGGGAGCTGTTTTTT; CDR3 protein: CASSLAGGPTGELFF
V gene: TRBV10-2; D gene: NA; clone size: NA; J gene: TRBJ1-6; CDR3 DNA: TGCGCCAGCACTTCAGGCGTAAATTCACCCCTCCACTTT; CDR3 protein: CASTSGVNSPLHF
V gene: TRBV12-3/TRBV12-4; D gene: NA; clone size: NA; J gene: TRBJ1-1; CDR3 DNA: TGTGCCAGCAGTTTAAATCGTGACACTGAAGCTTTCTTT; CDR3 protein: CASSLNRDTEAFF
V gene: TRBV6-5; D gene: NA; clone size: NA; J gene: TRBJ2-1; CDR3 DNA: TGTGCCAGCAGGGATGGGGGGAGCTCCTACAATGAGCAGTTCTTC; CDR3 protein: CASRDGGSSYNEQFF
V gene: TRBV28; D gene: TRBD2; clone size: NA; J gene: TRBJ2-1; CDR3 DNA: TGTGCCAGCAGTTTTCTGGGACTAGCGGGTAGGAGCTCCTACAATGAGCAGTTCTTC; CDR3 protein: CASSFLGLAGRSSYNEQFF
V gene: TRBV18; D gene: NA; clone size: NA; J gene: TRBJ1-1; CDR3 DNA: TGTGCCAGCTCACCAAGGGGAAACACTGAAGCTTTCTTT; CDR3 protein: CASSPRGNTEAFF
V gene: TRBV30; D gene: NA; clone size: NA; J gene: TRBJ1-1; CDR3 DNA: TGTGCCTGGAGTGTACAGGGCAGCTGGAACACTGAAGCTTTCTTT; CDR3 protein: CAWSVQGSWNTEAFF
V gene: TRBV18; D gene: NA; clone size: NA; J gene: TRBJ2-3; CDR3 DNA: TGTGCCAGCTCACCACACACCGCAGATACGCAGTATTTT; CDR3 protein: CASSPHTADTQYF
V gene: TRBV28; D gene: TRBD2; clone size: NA; J gene: TRBJ2-5; CDR3 DNA: TGTGCCAGCAGCCGTCCGGCTAGCGGGAGTGAGACCCAGTACTTC; CDR3 protein: CASSRPASGSETQYF
V gene: TRBV30; D gene: NA; clone size: NA; J gene: TRBJ2-3; CDR3 DNA: TGTGCCTGGAGTACCACATCGGATACGCAGTATTTT; CDR3 protein: CAWSTTSDTQYF
V gene: TRBV7-3; D gene: NA; clone size: NA; J gene: TRBJ2-1; CDR3 DNA: TGTGCCAGCAGCTTCGGACTTAACAATGAGCAGTTCTTC; CDR3 protein: CASSFGLNNEQFF
V gene: TRBV6-1; D gene: TRBD1; clone size: once; J gene: TRBJ2-5; CDR3 DNA: TGTGCCAGCAGTGAATCCCGACAGGGGATTCGGACCCAGTACTTC; CDR3 protein: CASSESRQGIRTQYF
V gene: TRBV6-5; D gene: NA; clone size: NA; J gene: TRBJ1-5; CDR3 DNA: TGTGCCAGCATCCTCTTAGGAGGCAATCAGCCCCAGCATTTT; CDR3 protein: CASILLGGNQPQHF
V gene: TRBV19; D gene: TRBD2; clone size: NA; J gene: TRBJ2-7; CDR3 DNA: TGTGCCAGTAGTATAGTCCCTAGCGGGTTCTACGAGCAGTACTTC; CDR3 protein: CASSIVPSGFYEQYF
V gene: TRBV6-5; D gene: NA; clone size: NA; J gene: TRBJ2-1; CDR3 DNA: TGTGCCAGCAACCCACAGAATTACAATGAGCAGTTCTTC; CDR3 protein: CASNPQNYNEQFF
V gene: TRBV7-2; D gene: TRBD2; clone size: once; J gene: TRBJ2-3; CDR3 DNA: TGTGCCAGCACCCTTCGAGAAGCGGGAGCAGATACGCAGTATTTT; CDR3 protein: CASTLREAGADTQYF
V gene: TRBV5-1; D gene: TRBD2; clone size: NA; J gene: TRBJ2-3; CDR3 DNA: TGCGCCAGCAGCTTGGAGGGAGGCGGGGGGGCCGAAGCAGATACGCAGTATTTT; CDR3 protein: CASSLEGGGGAEADTQYF
V gene: TRBV28; D gene: TRBD1; clone size: NA; J gene: TRBJ1-5; CDR3 DNA: TGTGCCAGCAGTTGGACAGGATATCCCGATCAGCCCCAGCATTTT; CDR3 protein: CASSWTGYPDQPQHF
V gene: TRBV3-1/TRBV3-2; D gene: TRBD1; clone size: once; J gene: TRBJ1-6; CDR3 DNA: TGTGCCAGCAGCCAAGCCGAAAACAGGGGGAGCTCCTATAATTCACCCCTCCACTTT; CDR3 protein: CASSQAENRGSSYNSPLHF
V gene: TRBV4-3; D gene: TRBD1; clone size: NA; J gene: TRBJ1-2; CDR3 DNA: TGCGCCAGCAGCCGAAGACAGGGGCAGGGCTACACCTTC; CDR3 protein: CASSRRQGQGYTF
V gene: TRBV28; D gene: NA; clone size: NA; J gene: TRBJ1-1; CDR3 DNA: TGTGCCAGCACAGGGAACACTGAAGCTTTCTTT; CDR3 protein: CASTGNTEAFF
V gene: TRBV28; D gene: TRBD2; clone size: NA; J gene: TRBJ2-7; CDR3 DNA: TGTGCCAGCAGTCCTAGCGGGAGGGCCCTCTACGAGCAGTACTTC; CDR3 protein: CASSPSGRALYEQYF
V gene: TRBV5-4; D gene: NA; clone size: once; J gene: TRBJ2-5; CDR3 DNA: TGTGCCAGCAGTGGTAGGGGCACGGAGACCCAGTACTTC; CDR3 protein: CASSGRGTETQYF
V gene: TRBV19; D gene: TRBD1; clone size: NA; J gene: TRBJ1-1; CDR3 DNA: TGTGCCAGTAGTATAAGAGGGGGCGGCACTGAAGCTTTCTTT; CDR3 protein: CASSIRGGGTEAFF
V gene: TRBV7-8; D gene: NA; clone size: NA; J gene: TRBJ1-4; CDR3 DNA: TGTGCCAGCAGCTTAGACGCGGCAACTAATGAAAAACTGTTTTTT; CDR3 protein: CASSLDAATNEKLFF
V gene: TRBV5-1; D gene: NA; clone size: once; J gene: TRBJ1-2; CDR3 DNA: TGCGCCAGCAGCTTGGGGCTACAGGCTAACTATGGCTACACCTTC; CDR3 protein: CASSLGLQANYGYTF
V gene: TRBV20-1; D gene: NA; clone size: NA; J gene: TRBJ1-1; CDR3 DNA: TGCAGTGCTAGAGTAACAGGGACGGCTTTCTTT; CDR3 protein: CSARVTGTAFF
V gene: TRBV5-4; D gene: NA; clone size: NA; J gene: TRBJ1-2; CDR3 DNA: TGTGCCAGCAGCCCGGGTGGACAGACCGCTACGGGTGGCTACACCTTC; CDR3 protein: CASSPGGQTATGGYTF
V gene: TRBV20-1; D gene: NA; clone size: NA; J gene: TRBJ1-2; CDR3 DNA: TGCAGTGCTAGTACCAGGGGATATGGCTACACCTTC; CDR3 protein: CSASTRGYGYTF